The clone carrying this T cell receptor (beta chain) showed up just a few times. This CDR3 comprises 12 residues. Germline V CDR1 and CDR2: DFQATT, SNEGSKA (reference sequence). V was pared by 1 base and J by 5 bases, with 8 bases between. Semi-nested PCR with Nested Universal Primer A followed constant-region reverse priming of full-length variable regions. TCRdb itself ran the 5' RACE reads through MiXCR, one entry per CDR3 protein. The profile covers 45,000 to 70,000 distinct CDR3 sequences, with 25% to 35% appearing a single time and about 3% taken by the ten largest. The memory fraction was CD4+CD45RO+CD25- cells.

This chain uses TRBV20-1 with TRBJ1-1; D gene ambiguous. This clonotype was sampled from a female donor with breast cancer. What was sequenced was tumor-infiltrating memory CD4+ T cells sorted from the breast tumor. Regarding subset: memory CD4+ T cells, CD4+CD45RO+CD25-. The CDR3 sequence: CSARVLQTEAFF. Here the CDR3 DNA reads TGCAGTGCTAGAGTACTTCAAACTGAAGCTTTCTTT.